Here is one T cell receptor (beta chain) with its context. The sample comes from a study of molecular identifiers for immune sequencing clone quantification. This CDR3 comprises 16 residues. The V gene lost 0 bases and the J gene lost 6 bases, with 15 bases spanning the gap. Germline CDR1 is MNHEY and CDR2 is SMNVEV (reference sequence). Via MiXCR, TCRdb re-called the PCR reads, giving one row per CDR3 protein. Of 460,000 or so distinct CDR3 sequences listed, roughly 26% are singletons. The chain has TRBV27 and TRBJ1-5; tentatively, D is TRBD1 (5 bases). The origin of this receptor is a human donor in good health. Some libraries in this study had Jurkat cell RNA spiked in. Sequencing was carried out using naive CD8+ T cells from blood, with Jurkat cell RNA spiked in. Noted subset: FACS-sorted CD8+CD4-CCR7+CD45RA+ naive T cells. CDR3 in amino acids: CASSLSGPAFPQPQHF. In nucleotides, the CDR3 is TGTGCCAGCAGTTTATCGGGACCGGCCTTTCCTCAGCCCCAGCATTTT.